Listed below are T cell receptor beta chains from one sample, sequenced in a study of early T cells in non-severe SARS-CoV-2 infection. A single record per CDR3 protein comes from TCRdb applying MiXCR to the 5' RACE reads. The sample includes around 86,000 distinct CDR3 sequences, 14% to 15% of them seen just once. The sequencing sample was made of whole blood. These receptors came from an adult who was a healthcare worker with PCR-confirmed SARS-CoV-2 infection or an uninfected control (not recorded which). Each CDR3 is given without its conserved first and last residue. Clone size is stated in some rows and not others, as once, few, many or a class when expanded.

v_gene,abundance,j_gene,CDR3aa
TRBV20-1,many,TRBJ1-2,SALDGDHGYT
TRBV20-1,many,TRBJ2-3,SASLRRGDTQY
TRBV5-4,few,TRBJ2-3,ASSLAVSGGGRDTQY
TRBV3-1,NA,TRBJ1-2,ASMRADYGYT
TRBV19,many,TRBJ1-5,ASSTSTQYQPQH
TRBV11-2,few,TRBJ1-4,ASSFGGQEEKLF
TRBV6-2/TRBV6-3,many,TRBJ2-1,ASSLWYPGLGENYNEQF
TRBV12-3/TRBV12-4,few,TRBJ2-5,ASSLIEASETQY
TRBV9,NA,TRBJ2-1,ASSSSGTGIDEQF
TRBV15,few,TRBJ1-5,ATSREYREGNQPQH
TRBV3-1,few,TRBJ2-2,ASSQAGRNTGELF
TRBV7-6,NA,TRBJ2-3,ASSLTIRGSSTDTQY
TRBV27,NA,TRBJ2-2,ASRDFGELF
TRBV20-1,NA,TRBJ2-3,SARASGGRGDTQY